The sample holds many counts of the clone carrying this TCR beta chain. This entry comes from a study of T cells after yellow fever vaccination. Whole-study results and caveats: It was the secondary response that reached its peak faster, day 5 versus 15, but it was weaker. Clonotype sharing between CD4 and CD8 compartments was small.

V lost 7 bases and J 9 bases, leaving 13 bases between the germline ends. CDR3 length: 12 residues. From the 5' RACE reads, TCRdb called clonotypes with MiXCR, one entry per CDR3 protein. The table lists more than 15,000 distinct CDR3 sequences, about 4.1% of them singletons, with more than 0.35% in the top ten. J is TRBJ1-5 and V is TRBV12-3 or TRBV12-4, with D perhaps TRBD1 (6 bases). The receptor's source is a young man who received the YFV17D yellow fever vaccine. Sequencing used PBMCs, either bulk or a sorted T-cell subset (CD4+, CD8+, memory, or dextramer-sorted; not recorded which), obtained 15 days after the yellow fever booster vaccination. Written as DNA, the CDR3 is TGTGCCAGCACCGGAACGACAGGGCCCCAGCATTTT. This translates into CASTGTTGPQHF.